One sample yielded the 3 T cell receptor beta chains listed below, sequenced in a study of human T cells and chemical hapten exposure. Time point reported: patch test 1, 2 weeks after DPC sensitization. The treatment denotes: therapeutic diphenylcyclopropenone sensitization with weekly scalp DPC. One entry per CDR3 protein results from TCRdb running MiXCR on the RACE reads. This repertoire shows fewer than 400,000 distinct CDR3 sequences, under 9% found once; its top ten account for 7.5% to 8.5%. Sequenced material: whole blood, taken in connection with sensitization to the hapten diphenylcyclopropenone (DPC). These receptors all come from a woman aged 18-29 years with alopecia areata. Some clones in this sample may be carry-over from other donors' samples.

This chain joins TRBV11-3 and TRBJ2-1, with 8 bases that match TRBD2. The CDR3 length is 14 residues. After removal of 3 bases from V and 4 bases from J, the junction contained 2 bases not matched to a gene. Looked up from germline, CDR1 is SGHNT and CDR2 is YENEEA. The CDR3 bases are TGTGCCAGCAGCTTTAGCGGGGTGTACAATGAGCAGTTCTTC. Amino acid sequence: CASSFSGVYNEQFF. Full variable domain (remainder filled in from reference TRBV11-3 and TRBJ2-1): EAGVVQSPRYKIIEKKQPVAFWCNPISGHNTLYWYLQNLGQGPELLIRYENEEAVDDSQLPKDRFSAERLKGVDSTLKIQPAELGDSAVYLCASSFSGVYNEQFFGPGTRLTVL.

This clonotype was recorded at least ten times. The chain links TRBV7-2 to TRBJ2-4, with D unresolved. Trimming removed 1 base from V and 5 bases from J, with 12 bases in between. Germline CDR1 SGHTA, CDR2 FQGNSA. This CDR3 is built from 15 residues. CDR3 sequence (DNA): TGTGCCAGCAGCTTAGGGGCCCGCATCCAAAACATTCAGTACTTC. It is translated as CASSLGARIQNIQYF.

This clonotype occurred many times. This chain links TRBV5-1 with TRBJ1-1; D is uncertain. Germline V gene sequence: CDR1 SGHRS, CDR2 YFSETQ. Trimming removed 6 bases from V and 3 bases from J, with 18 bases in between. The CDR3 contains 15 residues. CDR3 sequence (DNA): TGCGCCAGCAACAGAGGAGGGATTGGGGACACTGAAGCTTTCTTT. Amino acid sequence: CASNRGGIGDTEAFF.